This entry lists 21 T cell receptor beta chains sequenced from one sample in a study of T cell changes during pregnancy in multiple sclerosis. TCRdb's table, derived via immunoSEQ multiplex PCR, lists solely in-frame clones and lacks some. The sample lists 75,000 to 95,000 clones, 91% occurring once. Here the sequenced sample was peripheral blood, taken before pregnancy. The receptor set was obtained from a female donor with multiple sclerosis, enrolled in a pregnancy study.

This CDR3 is CASKSQADTTYEQYF. The CDR3 DNA sequence: TGTGCCAGCAAATCACAGGCGGACACGACCTACGAGCAGTACTTC. The rearrangement uses TRBV28 and TRBJ2-7; perhaps TRBD1 as D (5 bases). This CDR3 contains 15 residues. V dropped 7 bases and J dropped 2 bases, with 18 bases sitting between them. CDR1 is MDHEN and CDR2 is SYDVKM in the germline V gene. Full variable domain (outside the CDR3, taken from reference TRBV28 and TRBJ2-7): DVKVTQSSRYLVKRTGEKVFLECVQDMDHENMFWYRQDPGLGLRLIYFSYDVKMKEKGDIPEGYSVSREKKERFSLILESASTNQTSMYLCASKSQADTTYEQYFGPGTRLTVT.

The chain links TRBV2 to TRBJ2-1; 9 bases align to TRBD2. V lost 5 bases, J lost 5 bases, and 7 bases stayed unmatched. The germline V gene has CDR1 SNHLY and CDR2 FYNNEI. This CDR3 is built from 15 residues. CDR3 sequence: CASSRGGATDNEQFF. DNA for the CDR3: TGTGCCAGCAGTCGCGGGGGGGCTACAGACAATGAGCAGTTCTTC.

This clone was seen a single time. The rearrangement links TRBV7-2 to TRBJ2-3, with 9 bases identical to TRBD1. The CDR3 runs to 16 residues. Germline CDR1 reads SGHTA; CDR2 reads FQGNSA. J gave up 2 bases and V 0 bases, and 3 bases lay outside the gene matches. The CDR3 loop reads CASSLAAQGATDTQYF. As DNA, the CDR3 is TGTGCCAGCAGCTTAGCGGCACAGGGGGCCACAGATACGCAGTATTTT.

The rearrangement joins TRBV11-2 to TRBJ2-7; D possibly corresponds to TRBD2 (6 bases). The CDR3 totals 15 residues. Germline CDR1 reads SGHAT; CDR2 reads FQNNGV. Deletions cut 4 bases from V and 2 bases from J, with 15 bases between. CDR3 nucleotides: TGTGCCAGCAGCTGGGGAGGCAGGGAGGCCTACGAGCAGTACTTC. It encodes CASSWGGREAYEQYF.

The chain couples TRBV5-1 to TRBJ2-3, with 10 bases matching TRBD2. The germline V gene encodes CDR1 SGHRS and CDR2 YFSETQ. V was pared by 7 bases and J by 4 bases, with 6 bases of the junction left unmatched. This CDR3 comprises 14 residues. For the CDR3, the DNA is TGCGCCAGCGAACAAAGCGGGGGGGCAGATACGCAGTATTTT. This translates into CASEQSGGADTQYF.

V usage is TRBV4-1 and J usage is TRBJ1-3, with 9 positions matching TRBD1. V lost 1 base and J lost 4; bases outside the gene matches: 8. The CDR3 has 17 residues. CDR1 is MGHRA, CDR2 YSYEKL, per germline. Here the CDR3 DNA reads TGCGCCAGCAGCCAAGCTCCACCGGGACAGGGCGGAAACACCATATATTTT. This codes for CASSQAPPGQGGNTIYF.

The rearrangement joins TRBV6-1 to TRBJ1-2; 9 nucleotides line up with TRBD1. Per germline, CDR1 MNHNS and CDR2 SASEGT. This CDR3 region has 12 residues. The J segment lost 6 bases and the V segment lost 10 bases, leaving 6 bases of the junction unmatched. CDR3 residues: CATGDRANGYTF. In nucleotides, the CDR3 is TGTGCCACCGGGGACAGGGCCAATGGCTACACCTTC.

V gene TRBV5-4 combines with J gene TRBJ2-2, with D tentatively TRBD2 (5 bases). The CDR3 covers 13 residues. Trimming removed 2 bases at V and 6 bases at J, with 8 bases between. Germline assignment: CDR1 SGHNT and CDR2 YYREEE (reference sequence). The CDR3 loop reads CASSFRGPGELFF. As DNA, the CDR3 is TGTGCCAGCAGCTTCCGGGGTCCCGGGGAGCTGTTTTTT.

The chain joins TRBV7-3 to TRBJ2-5; the match to TRBD2 covers 13 bases. Germline V gives CDR1 SGHTA, CDR2 FQGTGA. J gave up 2 bases and V 6 bases, and 6 bases lay outside the gene matches. The CDR3 spans 16 residues. CDR3 loop: CASSRGLAGAQETQYF. DNA for the CDR3: TGTGCCAGCAGTCGAGGACTAGCGGGAGCTCAAGAGACCCAGTACTTC.

V and J are TRBV6-6 and TRBJ2-5, with D possibly TRBD2 on 6 matching bases. This CDR3 spans 16 amino acids. The germline V gene has CDR1 MNHNY and CDR2 SVGAGI (reference sequence). V was clipped by 2 bases and J by 4 bases, with 17 bases between them. CDR3 in DNA: TGTGCCAGCAGTTACACCCCGGGAGCCCGCGGAGAGACCCAGTACTTC. Protein: CASSYTPGARGETQYF.

The chain uses TRBV19 and TRBJ2-1, with 7 bases matching TRBD1. Germline CDR1 is LNHDA and CDR2 is SQIVND (reference sequence). The CDR3 consists of 15 residues. Losses at the gene ends were 7 bases for V and 5 bases for J; bases not matched to a gene: 11. The chain's CDR3 is CASKGGGLSNNEQFF. For the CDR3, the DNA is TGTGCCAGTAAAGGGGGCGGCCTATCGAACAATGAGCAGTTCTTC. Full variable domain (outside the CDR3, taken from reference TRBV19 and TRBJ2-1): DGGITQSPKYLFRKEGQNVTLSCEQNLNHDAMYWYRQDPGQGLRLIYYSQIVNDFQKGDIAEGYSVSREKKESFPLTVTSAQKNPTAFYLCASKGGGLSNNEQFFGPGTRLTVL.

The table lists this clone with a count of one. The gene calls are TRBV7-9 and TRBJ2-7; D possibly corresponds to TRBD2 (5 bases). CDR1 is SEHNR, CDR2 FQNEAQ, per germline (reference sequence). The length of the CDR3 is 14 residues. The ends were cut back, 1 base at V and 7 bases at J, with 14 bases in the middle. CDR3 DNA sequence: TGTGCCAGCAGCTTAGACCGGGTGACGGGGGAGCAGTACTTC. It specifies CASSLDRVTGEQYF. Full variable domain (missing parts from reference TRBV7-9 and TRBJ2-7): DTGVSQNPRHKITKRGQNVTFRCDPISEHNRLYWYRQTLGQGPEFLTYFQNEAQLEKSRLLSDRFSAERPKGSFSTLEIQRTEQGDSAMYLCASSLDRVTGEQYFGPGTRLTVT.

This sequence joins TRBV5-1 and TRBJ2-1, with TRBD1 matching over 9 bases. This CDR3 is built from 16 residues. The V gene's germline CDR1 is SGHRS and CDR2 YFSETQ. V lost 5 bases and J lost 9; bases outside the gene matches: 15. CDR3 protein: CASSLKPGQGRSEQFF. DNA of the CDR3: TGCGCCAGCAGTTTGAAACCGGGACAGGGAAGAAGTGAGCAGTTCTTC.

The chain has TRBV10-3 and TRBJ1-5, with D perhaps matching TRBD1 (6 bases). V lost 3 bases and J 2 bases, leaving 11 bases between the germline ends. CDR1 ENHRY and CDR2 SYGVKD come from the germline V gene. CDR3 length equals 15 residues. The CDR3 region has the DNA TGTGCCATCAGTGACAGGGGAAGAGGCAATCAGCCCCAGCATTTT. Its protein is CAISDRGRGNQPQHF.

This clone appeared a few times. The rearrangement links TRBV11-2 to TRBJ1-1; the D is unclear. The CDR3 contains 16 residues. Germline V gives CDR1 SGHAT, CDR2 FQNNGV. The germline V and J ends were trimmed by 1 base and 4 bases, with 16 bases remaining between them. The chain's CDR3 is CASSLGSPGIGTEAFF. DNA of the CDR3: TGTGCCAGCAGCTTAGGCTCCCCGGGGATCGGCACTGAAGCTTTCTTT.

The chain uses TRBV10-2 and TRBJ2-1, with 8 bases fitting TRBD2. Germline V gene data show CDR1 as WSHSY and CDR2 as SAAADI. V shed 3 bases and J 4 bases; nucleotides not matched to a gene: 5. This CDR3 is 15 amino acids long. The CDR3 is CASSEISGTYNEQFF. The DNA for the CDR3 is TGCGCCAGCAGTGAAATTAGCGGGACGTACAATGAGCAGTTCTTC.

The chain has TRBV5-4 and TRBJ2-3, with 7 bases lining up with TRBD1. The CDR3 is made up of 17 amino acids. Germline CDR1 SGHNT, CDR2 YYREEE (reference sequence). Germline trimming cut 4 bases from V and 0 bases from J; bases unmatched to any gene: 11. The CDR3 protein is CASSRGQRRTSTDTQYF. The CDR3 nucleotides read TGTGCCAGCAGCCGGGGACAGAGACGGACTAGCACAGATACGCAGTATTTT.

The chain has TRBV5-1 and TRBJ2-1; 9 bases align to TRBD1. This CDR3 has 15 amino acids. The V and J ends lost 3 bases and 4 bases, in that order; junction bases with no gene match: 5. Germline V gene sequence: CDR1 SGHRS, CDR2 YFSETQ. The DNA of the CDR3 is TGCGCCAGCAGCTCCCGACAGGGGGAATACAATGAGCAGTTCTTC. Amino acid sequence: CASSSRQGEYNEQFF. Drawing the rest from reference TRBV5-1 and TRBJ2-1, the complete variable domain is KAGVTQTPRYLIKTRGQQVTLSCSPISGHRSVSWYQQTPGQGLQFLFEYFSETQRNKGNFPGRFSGRQFSNSRSEMNVSTLELGDSALYLCASSSRQGEYNEQFFGPGTRLTVL.

The chain joins TRBV7-2 to TRBJ2-7; 9 positions agree with TRBD1. The CDR3 has 14 amino acids. The germline V gene encodes CDR1 SGHTA and CDR2 FQGNSA. J lost 4 bases, V lost 3 bases, and 4 bases had no gene match. The CDR3 sequence: CASSFWGQGYEQYF. The CDR3 DNA reads TGTGCCAGCAGCTTCTGGGGACAGGGATACGAGCAGTACTTC.

The V and J genes are TRBV7-6 and TRBJ2-5; TRBD1 might be the D (5 bases). V lost 0 bases and J lost 5, with 13 bases in between. This CDR3 comprises 15 residues. From germline, CDR1 is SGHVS and CDR2 FNYEAQ. In DNA form, the CDR3 reads TGTGCCAGCAGCTTAGCCAGGGCCAAATTGGAGACCCAGTACTTC. Translated: CASSLARAKLETQYF.

The chain is built from TRBV7-8 and TRBJ1-5; 8 nucleotides agree with TRBD1. The CDR3 contains 16 residues. The germline gives CDR1 SGHVS, CDR2 FQNEAQ. Trimming cost V 5 bases and J 2 bases; bases outside gene matches: 8. The CDR3 sequence: CASSPRTGWGNQPQHF. CDR3 in DNA: TGTGCCAGCAGCCCACGGACAGGGTGGGGCAATCAGCCCCAGCATTTT.